The present T cell receptor beta chain was sequenced within a study of T cell repertoires in cytomegalovirus infection. Study background: Indications came from public TCR beta signatures; they pointed to CMV infection and to a matching HLA type.

The CDR3 spans 19 residues. V shed 2 bases and J 0 bases; nucleotides not matched to a gene: 16. Germline V gene sequence: CDR1 MGHDK, CDR2 SYGVNS. As regards this clonotype: The antigen is unknown.

Each CDR3 protein gets one entry after TCRdb re-called the reads with MiXCR. Among 700,000 to 950,000 distinct CDR3 sequences listed, around a third were seen once. This material consisted of cultured CD8+ T cells from PBMCs, taken from culture after CMV antigen stimulation. The clonotype was recovered from a human donor in good health (CMV status not recorded). Some clones in this sample may be carry-over from other donors' samples. The V call is TRBV25-1, the J call TRBJ2-7; 7 nucleotides line up with TRBD2. Here the CDR3 reads CASSEGGGTKTLGSYEQYV. In DNA form, the CDR3 reads TGTGCCAGCAGTGAAGGGGGGGGAACTAAAACCTTAGGCTCCTACGAGCAGTACGTC.